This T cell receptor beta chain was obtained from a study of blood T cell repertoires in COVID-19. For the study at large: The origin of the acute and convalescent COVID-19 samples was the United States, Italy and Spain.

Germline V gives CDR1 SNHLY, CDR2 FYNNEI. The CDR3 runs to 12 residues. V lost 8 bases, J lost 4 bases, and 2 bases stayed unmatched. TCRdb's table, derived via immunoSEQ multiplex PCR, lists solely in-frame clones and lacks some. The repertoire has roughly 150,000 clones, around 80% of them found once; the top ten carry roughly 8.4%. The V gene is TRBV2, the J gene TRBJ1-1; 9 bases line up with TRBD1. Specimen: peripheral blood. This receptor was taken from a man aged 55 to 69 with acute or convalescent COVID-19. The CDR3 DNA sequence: TGTGCCAGCCGACAGGGGGGCACTGAAGCTTTCTTT. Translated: CASRQGGTEAFF. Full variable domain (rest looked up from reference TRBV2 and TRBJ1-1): EPEVTQTPSHQVTQMGQEVILRCVPISNHLYFYWYRQILGQKVEFLVSFYNNEISEKSEIFDDQFSVERPDGSNFTLKIRSTKLEDSAMYFCASRQGGTEAFFGQGTRLTVV.